The rows below give T cell receptor beta chains drawn from one sample of a study of immune heterogeneity within non-small cell lung tumors. MiXCR, applied by TCRdb to the multiplex PCR reads, yields one record per CDR3 protein. The sample carries some 21,000 distinct CDR3 sequences, around 26% recorded once. The sequenced sample consisted of lung tumor tissue. Receptors were obtained from a man aged 40-49 years with non-small cell lung cancer. Each CDR3 is given with its conserved first and last residue. The D gene is left open where the match is weak.

TRBD1 TRBV29-1 CSTDGQGAYGYTF
- TRBV10-2 CASSGRQGTDTQYF
- TRBV2 CASSEGGPGETQYF
- TRBV27 CASSFSLGGTELFF
TRBD1 TRBV10-2 CASIAGQGLYEQYF
- TRBV4-1 CASSQGGGRTDTQYF
TRBD1 TRBV29-1 CSVGDRSSGGYTF
TRBD2 TRBV30 CAWSVLTSGGSGANALTF
TRBD1 TRBV6-8 CASTQTGGDEQYF
TRBD1 TRBV4-2 CASSQDRGRTGGKFEQYF
TRBD1 TRBV24-1 CATSDRAATGGLEETQYF
TRBD2 TRBV19 CASSTLAGGRGQYF
TRBD2 TRBV3-1 CASSPTSGQETQYF
TRBD1 TRBV30 CAWSIRFRTGRLGELFF
- TRBV29-1 CSVVGENTGELFF
- TRBV2 CASSDSVGRQQETQYF
- TRBV5-1 CASSLAGSLNQPQHF
- TRBV12-3/TRBV12-4 CASSPWVGAGAGTGTYNEQFF
- TRBV30 CAWALPWAIYGYTF
- TRBV5-6 CASSDRIIMRETQYF
TRBD1 TRBV28 CASSLTGGASGELFF
TRBD2 TRBV9 CASSRGLAGAMTYEQYF
- TRBV12-3/TRBV12-4 CASSTGTLLHF
- TRBV27 CASSFLGQNTEAFF
TRBD1 TRBV29-1 CSVDPTGGIGNTEAFF
- TRBV11-3 CASSLGGKVAEAFF
TRBD2 TRBV6-6 CASSYSTSGSNTGELFF
- TRBV20-1 CSARSTYTVYEQFF